The 23 T cell receptor beta chains given below trace back to one sample, sequenced in a study of PD-1 blockade in mismatch repair-deficient tumors (dated 2017 in TCRdb). Receptor amplification or capture employed the immunoSEQ multiplex PCR assay. The immuneACCESS repertoire file appears here via TCRdb, limited to in-frame rearrangements. These files lack a portion of the clones; in checked studies, under half of the deficit traces to unresolved V genes, and the cause of the others is not known. In all, the sample holds some 120,000 clones, and roughly 86% of those were seen once. The ten largest clones represent approximately 12% of the sample. The sample was peripheral blood, taken approximately 71 weeks after starting pembrolizumab. The receptors shown here come from an adult with mismatch repair-deficient cancer.

In its sample, this clone was seen once. This rearrangement joins TRBV30 to TRBJ1-5, with D perhaps TRBD1 (5 bases). V lost 2 bases and J lost 6, with 14 bases in between. In germline, CDR1 is GTSNPN, CDR2 SVGIG (reference sequence). This CDR3 region has 14 residues. DNA for the CDR3: TGTGCCTGGAGTAATTGGGGGAAGGTTCAGCCCCAGCATTTT. It translates to CAWSNWGKVQPQHF.

The chain's CDR3 is CASSSGPLSNYGYTF. The CDR3 region has the DNA TGTGCCAGCAGCTCGGGACCGCTATCTAACTATGGCTACACCTTC. The V gene is TRBV9, the J gene TRBJ1-2, with TRBD1 as a possible D gene (5 bases). V was pared by 4 bases and J by 0 bases, with 13 bases between. Germline assignment: CDR1 SGDLS and CDR2 YYNGEE. This CDR3 has 15 amino acids.

V gene TRBV6-9 combines with J gene TRBJ2-5; D unresolved. Germline CDR1 and CDR2: MNHGY and SVAAGI. V was trimmed by 1 base and J by 9 bases, leaving 6 bases between them. The CDR3 runs 11 residues. CDR3 bases: TGTGCCAGCAGTTATTTCGGGTCCCAGTACTTC. This translates into CASSYFGSQYF.

V gene TRBV27 combines with J gene TRBJ2-5, with 10 bases that match TRBD2. Germline values: CDR1 MNHEY, CDR2 SMNVEV (reference sequence). V was pared by 2 bases and J by 5 bases, with 2 bases of the junction left unmatched. The CDR3 totals 14 residues. DNA for the CDR3: TGTGCCAGCAGTTTACTAGCGGGAGAGGAGACCCAGTACTTC. Protein sequence: CASSLLAGEETQYF.

This clone was recorded once. The rearrangement links TRBV4-1 to TRBJ2-7; D is unclear. The germline gives CDR1 MGHRA, CDR2 YSYEKL. The V end was cut by 3 bases, the J end by 7 bases, with 10 bases between. The CDR3 sequence is 12 residues long. CDR3 loop: CASSQPSREQYF. As DNA, the CDR3 is TGCGCCAGCAGCCAGCCTTCGAGGGAGCAGTACTTC.

The V and J genes are TRBV6-1 and TRBJ2-1; 11 nucleotides align to TRBD2. The CDR3 extends over 14 amino acids. J lost 5 bases, V lost 7 bases, and 4 bases had no gene match. CDR1 is MNHNS and CDR2 is SASEGT in the germline V gene. The CDR3 DNA is TGTGCCAGCAACGAGGGACTAGCGGACAATGAGCAGTTCTTC. Translation: CASNEGLADNEQFF.

The J gene is TRBJ2-7, the V gene TRBV5-6; D may match TRBD1 or TRBD2 (6 bases each). In germline, CDR1 is SGHDT, CDR2 YYEEEE. V was cut by 6 bases and J by 4 bases, with 20 bases left in between. This CDR3 spans 15 amino acids. CDR3 sequence (DNA): TGTGCCAGCACCTGGGGGGACAACAACTTTTACGAGCAGTACTTC. It translates to CASTWGDNNFYEQYF.

The chain carries TRBV4-1 and TRBJ2-3; no firm D call. The CDR3 totals 14 residues. Germline values: CDR1 MGHRA, CDR2 YSYEKL. Trimming pared 2 bases from V and 2 bases from J, leaving 8 bases between. CDR3 loop: CASSQSPNTDTQYF. In DNA form, the CDR3 reads TGCGCCAGCAGCCAAAGCCCCAACACAGATACGCAGTATTTT.

This chain joins TRBV11-2 and TRBJ1-2, with D hard to call. Germline CDR1 SGHAT, CDR2 FQNNGV. The CDR3 is made up of 15 amino acids. Trimming shortened V by 3 bases and J by 4 bases, and 15 bases separated the two germline ends. The CDR3 DNA sequence: TGTGCCAGCAGCTTGGAGGGTGGAGTTGGCTATGGCTACACCTTC. Encoded protein: CASSLEGGVGYGYTF.

The DNA for the CDR3 is TGTGCCAGCAGTGAATCGGGGGCAGAGTACTCCTACGAGCAGTACTTC. This gives the protein CASSESGAEYSYEQYF. V usage is TRBV25-1 and J usage is TRBJ2-5; D is possibly TRBD1 or TRBD2 (6 bases each). Near its end, the DNA agrees better with TRBJ2-7, so the J call may be wrong. Germline V CDR1 and CDR2: MGHDK, SYGVNS. The CDR3 spans 16 residues.

The chain has TRBV6-1 and TRBJ2-3, with 9 bases lining up with TRBD1. The CDR3 extends over 14 amino acids. The junction had 4 bases not matched to a gene; V was cut back by 4 bases and J by 5 bases. Per germline, CDR1 MNHNS and CDR2 SASEGT. The CDR3 sequence: CASSAGTGLDTQYF. In DNA form, the CDR3 reads TGTGCCAGCAGTGCCGGGACAGGGTTAGATACGCAGTATTTT.

This chain joins TRBV10-3 and TRBJ2-7; D is uncertain. CDR3 size: 14 residues. Germline CDR1 reads ENHRY; CDR2 reads SYGVKD. V lost 3 bases and J lost 2, with 11 bases in between. DNA for the CDR3: TGTGCCATCAGTGATTTTACAGACCCCTACGAGCAGTACTTC. It codes for CAISDFTDPYEQYF.

The chain uses TRBV14 and TRBJ2-3; D gene unclear. Per the germline V gene, CDR1 is SGHDN and CDR2 is FVKESK. V was cut by 0 bases and J by 6 bases, with 7 bases left in between. The CDR3 extends over 13 amino acids. CDR3 in DNA: TGTGCCAGCAGCCAAGATGTGAGGGATACGCAGTATTTT. Translating it yields CASSQDVRDTQYF.

V gene TRBV28 combines with J gene TRBJ2-1, with a weak D call TRBD1 (5 bases). Germline V gives CDR1 MDHEN, CDR2 SYDVKM. There are 17 residues in the CDR3. Trimming removed 4 bases at V and 4 bases at J, with 20 bases between. The CDR3 region is CASSSERQTLGYNEQFF. CDR3 nucleotides: TGTGCCAGCAGTTCCGAAAGACAGACCTTGGGATACAATGAGCAGTTCTTC.

The chain recombines TRBV7-6 with TRBJ1-1; weak D call: TRBD1 (6 bases). V lost 1 base, J lost 0 bases, and 9 bases lay in between. Germline V gene sequence: CDR1 SGHVS, CDR2 FNYEAQ. This CDR3 comprises 15 residues. The CDR3 bases are TGTGCCAGCAGCTTAGGTCGGGACATGAACACTGAAGCTTTCTTT. This codes for CASSLGRDMNTEAFF. The full variable domain, completed using reference TRBV7-6 and TRBJ1-1, is GAGVSQSPRYKVTKRGQDVALRCDPISGHVSLYWYRQALGQGPEFLTYFNYEAQQDKSGLPNDRFSAERPEGSISTLTIQRTEQRDSAMYRCASSLGRDMNTEAFFGQGTRLTVV.

The chain is built from TRBV4-1 and TRBJ1-2; 7 nucleotides align to TRBD1. Germline V gene data show CDR1 as MGHRA and CDR2 as YSYEKL. The CDR3 contains 15 residues. V dropped 0 bases and J dropped 5; count of bases not matched to a gene: 6. The CDR3 DNA reads TGCGCCAGCAGCCAAGATCTGGGACAGTCTTATGGCTACACCTTC. Translating gives CASSQDLGQSYGYTF.

The chain combines TRBV27 with TRBJ1-1; the match to TRBD1 covers 7 bases. V shed 1 base, J shed 5 bases, and the junction held 7 bases outside the gene matches. The CDR3 contains 15 residues. Germline CDR1 is MNHEY and CDR2 is SMNVEV (reference sequence). This CDR3 is CASSLLRGRVTEAFF. CDR3 DNA: TGTGCCAGCAGTTTATTGAGGGGGCGCGTAACTGAAGCTTTCTTT.

The genes are TRBV6-1 and TRBJ1-2; the D is unclear. Germline assignment: CDR1 MNHNS and CDR2 SASEGT. Trimming stripped 0 bases from V and 3 bases from J, with 11 bases between. CDR3 size: 15 residues. This chain's CDR3 is CASSEAAPPDYGYTF. Written as DNA, the CDR3 is TGTGCCAGCAGTGAAGCTGCCCCACCGGACTATGGCTACACCTTC.

The CDR3 coding sequence is TGCGCCAGCAGCTTGGGACAGGGGTCCTACGAGCAGTACTTC. Residues: CASSLGQGSYEQYF. The chain combines TRBV5-1 with TRBJ2-7; TRBD1 matches at 8 bases. Germline V gene data show CDR1 as SGHRS and CDR2 as YFSETQ. CDR3 size: 14 residues. Unmatched junction bases numbered 0, after V lost 0 bases and J lost 1 base.

The chain couples TRBV5-1 to TRBJ2-5; tentatively, D is TRBD1 (6 bases). Germline lookup yields CDR1 SGHRS and CDR2 YFSETQ. Trimming shortened V by 0 bases and J by 0 bases, and 9 bases separated the two germline ends. This CDR3 has 15 amino acids. The CDR3: CASSLVGTYQETQYF. The CDR3 DNA reads as TGCGCCAGCAGCTTGGTAGGGACATACCAAGAGACCCAGTACTTC.

The rearrangement links TRBV5-1 to TRBJ1-1; possible D gene TRBD1, 5 bases. CDR3 length: 14 amino acids. V lost 2 bases and J lost 8, with 16 bases in between. Germline V CDR1 and CDR2: SGHRS, YFSETQ. The CDR3 region has the DNA TGCGCCAGCAGCTTTCGGGACCGCCCAAAAGAAGCTTTCTTT. Translating it yields CASSFRDRPKEAFF. The whole variable domain, filled in from reference TRBV5-1 and TRBJ1-1, reads KAGVTQTPRYLIKTRGQQVTLSCSPISGHRSVSWYQQTPGQGLQFLFEYFSETQRNKGNFPGRFSGRQFSNSRSEMNVSTLELGDSALYLCASSFRDRPKEAFFGQGTRLTVV.

This chain connects TRBV10-2 to TRBJ2-2, with D possibly TRBD1 on 6 matching bases. This CDR3 spans 14 amino acids. Germline CDR1 and CDR2: WSHSY and SAAADI. Trimming took off 1 base at V and 6 bases at J, with 9 bases between the two ends. CDR3 in DNA: TGCGCCAGCAGTGAGTTACAGGGTCCCGGGGAGCTGTTTTTT. The encoded protein is CASSELQGPGELFF.

The chain couples TRBV4-2 to TRBJ2-3, with D unresolved. CDR1 is LGHNA, CDR2 YNFKEQ, per germline. Trimming took 1 base from V and 2 from J, leaving 10 bases between them. The CDR3 loop spans 15 amino acids. The CDR3 DNA reads as TGTGCCAGCAGCCAAGCAAGAACGGCCACAGATACGCAGTATTTT. It is translated as CASSQARTATDTQYF.